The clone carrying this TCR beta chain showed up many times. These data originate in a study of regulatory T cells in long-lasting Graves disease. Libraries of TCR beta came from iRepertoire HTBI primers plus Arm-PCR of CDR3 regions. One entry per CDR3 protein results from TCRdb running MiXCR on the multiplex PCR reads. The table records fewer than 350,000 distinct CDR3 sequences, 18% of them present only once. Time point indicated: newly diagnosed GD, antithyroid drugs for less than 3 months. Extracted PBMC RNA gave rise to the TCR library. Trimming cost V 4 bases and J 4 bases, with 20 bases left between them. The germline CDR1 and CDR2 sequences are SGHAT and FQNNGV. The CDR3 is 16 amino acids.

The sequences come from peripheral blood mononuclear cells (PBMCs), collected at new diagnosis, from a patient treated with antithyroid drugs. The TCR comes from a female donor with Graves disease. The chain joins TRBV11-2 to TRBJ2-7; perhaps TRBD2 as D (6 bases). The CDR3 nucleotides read TGTGCCAGCAGCTCGATTCTGTCCCGGGACTTTTACGAGCAGTACTTC. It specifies CASSSILSRDFYEQYF.